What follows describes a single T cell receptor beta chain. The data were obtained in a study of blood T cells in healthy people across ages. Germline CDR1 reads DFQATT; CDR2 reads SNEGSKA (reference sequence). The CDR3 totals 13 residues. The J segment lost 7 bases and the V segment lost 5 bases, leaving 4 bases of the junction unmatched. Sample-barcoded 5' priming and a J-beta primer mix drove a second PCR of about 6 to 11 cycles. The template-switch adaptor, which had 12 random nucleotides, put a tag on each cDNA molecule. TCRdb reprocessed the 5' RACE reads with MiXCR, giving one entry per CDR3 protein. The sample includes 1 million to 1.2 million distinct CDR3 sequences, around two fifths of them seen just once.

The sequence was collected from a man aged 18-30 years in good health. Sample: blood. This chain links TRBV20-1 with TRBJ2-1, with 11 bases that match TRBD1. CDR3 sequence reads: CSAGQGAINEQFF. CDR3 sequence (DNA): TGCAGTGCTGGACAGGGGGCCATTAATGAGCAGTTCTTC.